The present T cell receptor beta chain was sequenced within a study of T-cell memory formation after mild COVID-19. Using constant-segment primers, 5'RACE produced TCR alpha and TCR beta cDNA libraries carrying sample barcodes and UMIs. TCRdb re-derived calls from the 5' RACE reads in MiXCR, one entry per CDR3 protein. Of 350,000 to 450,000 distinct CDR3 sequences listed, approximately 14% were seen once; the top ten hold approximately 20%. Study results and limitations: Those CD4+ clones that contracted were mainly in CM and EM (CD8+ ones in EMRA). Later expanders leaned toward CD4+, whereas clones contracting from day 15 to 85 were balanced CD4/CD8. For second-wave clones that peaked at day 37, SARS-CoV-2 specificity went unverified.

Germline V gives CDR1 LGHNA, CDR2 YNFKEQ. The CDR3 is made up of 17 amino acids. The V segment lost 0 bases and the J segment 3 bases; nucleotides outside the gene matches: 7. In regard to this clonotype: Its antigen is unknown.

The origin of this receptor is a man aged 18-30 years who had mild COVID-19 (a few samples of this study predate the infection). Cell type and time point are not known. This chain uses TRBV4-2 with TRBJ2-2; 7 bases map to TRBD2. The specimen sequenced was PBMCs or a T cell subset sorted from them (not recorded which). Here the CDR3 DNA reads TGTGCCAGCAGCCAAGATCGCGGGCTAGCGGACACCGGGGAGCTGTTTTTT. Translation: CASSQDRGLADTGELFF.